Reported below is one TCR beta chain. Its antigen is currently not known. No much larger clonotype is one base removed from it; base qualities were not supplied. Library preparation was by 5' RACE. For sequencing, an Illumina HiSeq 2500 was employed. A second PCR of about 6 to 11 cycles was performed with a sample-barcoded 5' primer and a J-beta primer mix. Each TCR beta cDNA molecule received a unique molecular identifier from a template-switch 5' adaptor carrying 12 random nucleotides. Each sample yielded at least 3 million CDR3-containing paired-end reads. First-strand cDNA synthesis was performed from all RNA using the Mint cDNA synthesis kit, with priming by a TRBC-specific oligonucleotide. Following uracil-DNA glycosylase treatment, all cDNA underwent a first 18-cycle PCR with the universal primers M1SS and BC2_uni_R. In the source study's methods: For normalization, 1 million high-quality reads, each with a distinct molecular identifier, were randomly selected from each sample. Reads sharing molecular identifiers were discarded rather than binned into consensus sequences. MiTCR, run with a Q25 quality threshold and the strictest error-elimination algorithm, handled CDR3 identification, clonotype clustering and error correction. Lower-bound total TCR beta diversity was estimated with a nonparametric unseen species model using Euler transformation. In-frame beta chains were kept once TCRdb had trimmed the public reads at Q25 with fastp and called clones with MiXCR. CDR3 protein sequences are deduplicated, and each keeps its most common genes and DNA. The V and J calls shown here were made by TCRdb, not taken from the authors' results. The table for this sample lists around 820,000 distinct CDR3 sequences; approximately 25% of them were counted only once. More than 3% of the sample is in the top ten clones.

The sample is drawn from a study of blood T cells in healthy people across ages (dated by TCRdb to about 2015). Context from the whole study: In model experiments, template switching captured roughly one uniquely barcoded TCR beta cDNA molecule for every two T cells. The study measured age-related changes in TCR beta repertoire diversity using deep sequencing normalized with unique cDNA molecular identifiers. The donors were divided into four age groups: young (average around 15 years), middle-aged (about 40), aged (about 61) and long-lived (82). Using the same blood draw, the study looked at two additional independent replicas of 1 million unique cDNA reads for two donors, one aged 18 to 30 and the other aged 80 or older. Results the study describes overall, beyond this receptor: Because profiling used bulk unsorted PBMCs, naive and antigen-experienced compartments could not be compared conclusively. As age increased, observed TCR beta diversity per million T cells dropped in a roughly linear way, and a significant reduction was already evident by age 40. Donor CMV infection status was unknown, potentially confounding age-related changes in expanded clonotypes. Estimates of total diversity based on one million sequenced T cells were regarded as lower bounds and as underestimates. The long-lived group showed more naive CD4+ T cells, fewer expanded clones and increased TCR diversity than the aged group, suggesting age selection. The percentage of naive T cells measured by flow cytometry correlated strongly with observed TCR beta diversity.

Systemically healthy Caucasian individuals from Russia, around 39 in total and aged roughly 6 to 100 years, were included as donors. Each donor gave 8 to 10 milliliters of peripheral blood, drawn into EDTA-treated Vacutainer tubes. Ficoll-Paque density-gradient centrifugation was used to isolate PBMCs, with at least 7 million per sample. Trizol reagent was used to extract total RNA from PBMCs, with at least 5 micrograms per sample. Naive CD45RAhigh/CD27high T cell percentages were measured by flow cytometry on a PBMC aliquot from every donor. Taken from cysteine to phenylalanine, the CDR3 has 16 residues. Just CDR3 DNA is preserved here, 48 bases in frame from base 1. From a lookup of the germline V gene, CDR1 and CDR2 are SGHRS and YFSETQ. Cut back by 4 bases and 2 bases, the V and J ends lie 17 bases apart. Separately, the same data were catalogued under a study of T cells of mothers and their children. The second study also describes: Nine systemically healthy Caucasian individuals served as donors, namely three mothers together with their six children. cDNA synthesis consumed the entire amount of extracted RNA, loaded at 1.5 ug RNA in each 15 ul reaction. In the second PCR, the M1S primer added sample barcodes and 2-4 random nucleotides. Over 10 million TCR beta CDR3 reads came from each mother, compared with millions of reads from each child. Thymic selection shapes the output of TCR recombination in a similar way in related and unrelated pairs, and inherited differences have a minor effect. Normalized repertoire overlap in related mother-child pairs was always slightly higher than in unrelated mother-child pairs, but the difference was never significant. No persistent microchimeric T cell clones were found, with a detection sensitivity of 75 to 100 clones per million clonotypes. Deep NGS was used in the study to compare the TCR beta repertoires of mothers and children and to look for features that separate related mother-child pairs from unrelated individuals. Mothers averaged about 40 +/- 4 years of age and children averaged about 10 +/- 4 years. After adapter ligation with NEBNext reagents, the libraries were sequenced on Illumina HiSeq 2000 with 100+100 nt paired-end reads. To avoid cross-contamination, the mother libraries and the child libraries were prepared a month apart and sequenced in separate runs. Each donor had between about 450,000 and 2,100,000 distinct TCR beta clonotypes identified. Naive TCR beta clonotypes were estimated from low-frequency clonotypes matched to each donor's FACS-determined naive share, without sorting.

The V and J genes are TRBV5-1 and TRBJ2-3; the D gene is perhaps TRBD2, from 5 matching bases. This sequence originates from a boy aged 5-17 years in good health. Sequencing input: blood. CDR3 sequence: CASSRGSNMVTDTQYF. DNA sequence: TGCGCCAGCAGCCGAGGGAGCAACATGGTCACAGATACGCAGTATTTT.